Below are 17 T cell receptor beta chains sequenced from a single sample in a study of lymphopenia after photon versus proton radiotherapy. Clones were sequenced by immunoSEQ multiplex PCR, and TCRdb holds only the in-frame ones, with some missing. The sample includes 20,000 to 25,000 clones, about 90% of them seen just once. Specimen: peripheral blood, collected from a patient treated with proton-based radiotherapy. These receptors came from a woman in her 70s with pancreatic cancer. Some clones in this sample may be carry-over from other donors' samples.

This clone was counted once. The chain couples TRBV4-3 to TRBJ2-1, with 9 positions matching TRBD2. This CDR3 spans 15 amino acids. Germline V CDR1 and CDR2: LGHNA, YSLEER. The ends lost 1 base at V and 4 bases at J; junction bases unmatched: 2. CDR3 nucleotide sequence: TGCGCCAGCAGCCAAGCGCTAGCGGGGTACAATGAGCAGTTCTTC. Protein product: CASSQALAGYNEQFF.

The CDR3 here is CASSESKTYEQYF. The CDR3 DNA sequence: TGTGCCAGCAGTGAATCTAAAACCTACGAGCAGTACTTC. The chain uses TRBV6-1 and TRBJ2-7; D is ambiguous. CDR1 and CDR2 from the germline V gene are MNHNS and SASEGT. The CDR3 is 13 amino acids. V was trimmed by 2 bases and J by 2 bases, leaving 7 bases between them.

The CDR3 is CASTGISAGGYNEQFF. The CDR3 coding sequence is TGTGCCAGCACTGGCATCTCAGCGGGAGGGTACAATGAGCAGTTCTTC. The genes are TRBV28 and TRBJ2-1; TRBD2 aligns across 10 bases. Germline CDR1 is MDHEN and CDR2 is SYDVKM. The length of the CDR3 is 16 residues. V shed 7 bases and J 4 bases; nucleotides not matched to a gene: 10.

J is TRBJ1-2 and V is TRBV11-3; TRBD1 matches 8 bases. The V gene's germline CDR1 is SGHNT and CDR2 YENEEA. This CDR3 is built from 12 residues. V gave up 5 bases and J gave up 7 bases; unmatched junction bases: 3. The CDR3 DNA reads as TGTGCCAGCAGCACAGGGGGGGGTGGCTACACCTTC. Its translation: CASSTGGGGYTF. Looking up the rest from reference TRBV11-3 and TRBJ1-2 gives the full variable domain: EAGVVQSPRYKIIEKKQPVAFWCNPISGHNTLYWYLQNLGQGPELLIRYENEEAVDDSQLPKDRFSAERLKGVDSTLKIQPAELGDSAVYLCASSTGGGGYTFGSGTRLTVV.

V usage is TRBV25-1 and J usage is TRBJ2-6; D unclear. The CDR3 extends over 15 amino acids. Trimming cost V 3 bases and J 0 bases, with 6 bases left between them. Per the germline V gene, CDR1 is MGHDK and CDR2 is SYGVNS. CDR3 in DNA: TGTGCCAGCAGTGATCCAAGCTCTGGGGCCAACGTCCTGACTTTC. Encoded protein: CASSDPSSGANVLTF.

The chain uses TRBV27 and TRBJ1-3, with a tentative D call TRBD1 (6 bases). This CDR3 is built from 16 residues. Trimming stripped 0 bases from V and 4 bases from J, with 13 bases between. Germline lookup yields CDR1 MNHEY and CDR2 SMNVEV (reference sequence). The CDR3 bases are TGTGCCAGCAGTTTATCAGGACAGAGCTCCGGAAACACCATATATTTT. Protein sequence: CASSLSGQSSGNTIYF.

This rearrangement joins TRBV6-5 to TRBJ2-1, with D perhaps matching TRBD1 (6 bases). Germline assignment: CDR1 MNHEY and CDR2 SVGAGI. V gave up 6 bases and J gave up 6 bases, with 18 bases separating them. The CDR3 extends over 15 amino acids. The CDR3, as DNA: TGTGCCAGCAGGCTTACTAGGGGGTTGGGCAATGAGCAGTTCTTC. It codes for CASRLTRGLGNEQFF.

The rearrangement joins TRBV27 to TRBJ1-2, with 10 positions matching TRBD1. The CDR3 has 15 residues. The J segment lost 0 bases and the V segment lost 5 bases, leaving 3 bases of the junction unmatched. CDR1 is MNHEY and CDR2 is SMNVEV in the germline V gene (reference sequence). This chain's CDR3 is CASSRTGGANYGYTF. The CDR3 DNA follows: TGTGCCAGCAGTAGGACAGGGGGAGCTAACTATGGCTACACCTTC.

This chain joins TRBV4-3 and TRBJ2-1, with 7 bases fitting TRBD1. Per germline, CDR1 LGHNA and CDR2 YSLEER. V was clipped by 6 bases and J by 3 bases; unmatched bases: 8. This CDR3 comprises 15 residues. CDR3 nucleotides: TGCGCCAGCAGGCTGGGGACAGCCGTCTACAATGAGCAGTTCTTC. Its protein is CASRLGTAVYNEQFF.

This sequence joins TRBV20-1 and TRBJ2-1, with D unclear. In germline, CDR1 is DFQATT, CDR2 SNEGSKA (reference sequence). The CDR3 totals 11 residues. V lost 1 base, J lost 6 bases, and 4 bases lay in between. The CDR3 nucleotides read TGCAGTGCTAGAGGGTTCAATGAGCAGTTCTTC. Its translation: CSARGFNEQFF.

The genes are TRBV7-6 and TRBJ2-7, with 7 bases matching TRBD1. The CDR3 has 16 residues. Germline V gene lookup returns CDR1 SGHVS and CDR2 FNYEAQ. J lost 0 bases, V lost 6 bases, and 11 bases had no gene match. CDR3: CASSNNKGQFSYEQYF. CDR3 bases: TGTGCCAGCAGTAATAACAAGGGACAGTTCTCCTACGAGCAGTACTTC.

The V gene is TRBV27, the J gene TRBJ2-1; D uncertain. The CDR3 extends over 12 amino acids. Germline CDR1 is MNHEY and CDR2 is SMNVEV (reference sequence). The germline V and J ends were trimmed by 3 bases and 10 bases, with 10 bases remaining between them. The CDR3, as DNA: TGTGCCAGCAGTTTTCCCCCTGGGGAGCAGTTCTTC. Translated, it gives CASSFPPGEQFF.

V and J are TRBV5-1 and TRBJ1-1; D is perhaps TRBD1 (5 bases). The CDR3 is made up of 17 amino acids. Germline CDR1 is SGHRS and CDR2 is YFSETQ. Trimming removed 4 bases at V and 0 bases at J, with 19 bases between. CDR3 sequence (DNA): TGCGCCAGCAGCCAGGCCAGGGAAGTGTGGGTGAACACTGAAGCTTTCTTT. Amino acids: CASSQAREVWVNTEAFF.

This chain joins TRBV18 and TRBJ1-2, with TRBD1 matching 8 bases. Germline CDR1 KGHSH, CDR2 LQKENI. V gave up 3 bases and J gave up 7 bases; unmatched junction bases: 7. This CDR3 spans 14 amino acids. CDR3 protein: CASSPDRGEGGYTF. In DNA, the CDR3 is TGTGCCAGCTCACCTGACAGGGGTGAGGGTGGCTACACCTTC. Complete variable domain (other parts from reference TRBV18 and TRBJ1-2): NAGVMQNPRHLVRRRGQEARLRCSPMKGHSHVYWYRQLPEEGLKFMVYLQKENIIDESGMPKERFSAEFPKEGPSILRIQQVVRGDSAAYFCASSPDRGEGGYTFGSGTRLTVV.

The chain couples TRBV5-1 to TRBJ2-1; D is undetermined. Germline V gene data show CDR1 as SGHRS and CDR2 as YFSETQ. V was pared by 2 bases and J by 7 bases, with 13 bases between. The CDR3 is 14 amino acids. The CDR3 reads CASSFQEGWNEQFF. CDR3 coding DNA: TGCGCCAGCAGCTTTCAAGAAGGGTGGAATGAGCAGTTCTTC.

This chain links TRBV7-9 with TRBJ1-4; D unclear. Germline loops: CDR1 SEHNR, CDR2 FQNEAQ (reference sequence). The CDR3 covers 14 residues. The V end was cut by 1 base, the J end by 8 bases, with 11 bases between. DNA for the CDR3: TGTGCCAGCAGCTTAGGGCCCCAAGGGGAAAAACTGTTTTTT. It translates to CASSLGPQGEKLFF.

The chain has TRBV7-9 and TRBJ2-1, with 10 bases fitting TRBD1. V was clipped by 6 bases and J by 7 bases; unmatched bases: 6. CDR1 and CDR2 (germline): SEHNR, FQNEAQ (reference sequence). CDR3 size: 14 residues. DNA of the CDR3: TGTGCCAGCAGTCGACAGGGGGCGTTGAATGAGCAGTTCTTC. Translation: CASSRQGALNEQFF.